This paragraph covers one T cell receptor (beta chain) sequence. As yet, its antigen is unknown. The length of the CDR3 is 14 residues. Trimming shortened V by 1 base and J by 7 bases, and 11 bases separated the two germline ends. Germline CDR1 is SEHNR and CDR2 is FQNEAQ (reference sequence). The record originates from a study of T cell responses to AZD1222 COVID-19 vaccine. Data came from immunoSEQ multiplex PCR; TCRdb stores just in-frame clones and leaves some out. The data show 80,000 to 95,000 clones, with roughly 86% seen just once and around 7% held by the top ten. Study observations and caveats: Among the donors, most were white British and more were female, and clonal diversity was possibly underestimated. Repertoires were collected only later (after the peak T cell response had occurred).

The chain employs TRBV7-9 and TRBJ2-1, with no clear D. This sequence was found in an adult who received the AZD1222 COVID-19 vaccine. The sequencing here drew on peripheral blood, taken 28 days after the second AZD1222 dose. This chain's CDR3 is CASSLEGRANEQFF. As DNA, the CDR3 is TGTGCCAGCAGCTTAGAGGGCCGAGCAAATGAGCAGTTCTTC.